These 27 T cell receptor beta chains originate from one sample sequenced in a study of graft-versus-host responses after intestinal transplantation. TCRdb's table, derived via immunoSEQ multiplex PCR, lists solely in-frame clones and lacks some. The data contain under 45,000 clones, over 85% of them singletons. Source: PBMCs, taken around 730 days after intestinal transplantation. These receptors came from a human patient who received an intestinal transplant, so some T cells may come from the graft donor.

The chain joins TRBV4-1 to TRBJ2-7; D remains ambiguous. The ends were cut back, 3 bases at V and 3 bases at J, with 9 bases in the middle. CDR1 MGHRA and CDR2 YSYEKL come from the germline V gene. This CDR3 contains 13 residues. CDR3 sequence reads: CASSHVPLYEQYF. CDR3 DNA sequence: TGCGCCAGCAGCCACGTCCCTCTCTACGAGCAGTACTTC.

J is TRBJ1-5 and V is TRBV11-2; possibly TRBD1 for D (6 bases). Germline-derived CDR1 and CDR2 are SGHAT and FQNNGV. CDR3 length: 16 amino acids. Trimming left V 5 bases short and J 0 bases short, with 14 bases between. CDR3 loop: CASSPPGGHSNQPQHF. In DNA form, the CDR3 reads TGTGCCAGCAGCCCCCCCGGGGGGCATAGCAATCAGCCCCAGCATTTT.

The chain recombines TRBV5-3 with TRBJ2-5, with D perhaps matching TRBD1 (5 bases). TRBV5-3 falls under the ORF class, with uncertain function. The CDR3 consists of 15 residues. The V and J ends lost 2 bases and 5 bases respectively, with 16 bases between them. The CDR3 DNA is TGTGCCAGAAGCTTAGGCTGCAGGGTCTGGGAGACCCAGTACTTC. Residues: CARSLGCRVWETQYF.

The chain links TRBV18 to TRBJ1-5, with TRBD1 identical over 7 bases. Germline CDR1 KGHSH, CDR2 LQKENI. The CDR3 is 16 residues long. V trimming: 3 bases; J trimming: 5 bases; junction bases outside the gene matches: 10. In DNA, the CDR3 is TGTGCCAGCTCACCTAGGGAGGGCAGGGGGGATCAGCCCCAGCATTTT. Protein product: CASSPREGRGDQPQHF.

J is TRBJ2-1 and V is TRBV20-1; D possibly corresponds to TRBD2 (7 bases). Germline CDR1 reads DFQATT; CDR2 reads SNEGSKA (reference sequence). The CDR3 contains 11 residues. The DNA for the CDR3 is TGCAGCTCCGGGGGGCGAGGGCAGCAGTTCTTC. Protein: CSSGGRGQQFF.

This clone was detected only once. The CDR3 loop reads CATSRGRGKDEQYF. The CDR3 region has the DNA TGTGCCACCAGCAGGGGCAGGGGGAAGGACGAGCAGTACTTC. This chain joins TRBV15 and TRBJ2-7; 7 bases agree with TRBD1. CDR1 is LNHNV and CDR2 is YYDKDF in the germline V gene (reference sequence). V lost 3 bases, J lost 5 bases, and 7 bases stayed unmatched. CDR3 length: 14 amino acids.

The V gene is TRBV10-3, the J gene TRBJ2-2; 9 bases line up with TRBD1. Per germline, CDR1 ENHRY and CDR2 SYGVKD. This CDR3 is built from 14 residues. The trim removed 10 bases at V and 1 base at J, leaving 4 bases unmatched. This CDR3 is CASLDRGNTGELFF. The CDR3 coding sequence is TGTGCCAGCCTGGACAGGGGGAACACCGGGGAGCTGTTTTTT.

The genes are TRBV6-1 and TRBJ2-7; D ambiguous. The germline V gene has CDR1 MNHNS and CDR2 SASEGT. CDR3 length equals 13 residues. The ends were cut back, 10 bases at V and 5 bases at J, with 18 bases in the middle. CDR3 amino acids: CAISDGEVDEQYF. CDR3 DNA: TGTGCCATCTCCGACGGCGAGGTTGACGAGCAGTACTTC.

The chain has TRBV7-2 and TRBJ1-6, with 8 bases fitting TRBD1. V was pared by 3 bases and J by 14 bases, with 12 bases of the junction left unmatched. This CDR3 is 15 amino acids long. Germline lookup yields CDR1 SGHTA and CDR2 FQGNSA. CDR3 DNA: TGTGCCAGCAGCTTGGGACAGGTCCCTGGGGGATCCCTCCACTTT. It specifies CASSLGQVPGGSLHF.

This chain connects TRBV6-5 to TRBJ2-2; D unclear. This CDR3 is 14 amino acids long. Germline-derived CDR1 and CDR2 are MNHEY and SVGAGI. Deletions cut 2 bases from V and 4 bases from J, with 8 bases between. Written as DNA, the CDR3 is TGTGCCAGCAGTTACGGAGCCAGCACCGGGGAGCTGTTTTTT. It codes for CASSYGASTGELFF.

V usage is TRBV18 and J usage is TRBJ2-3; 11 bases agree with TRBD2. With V trimmed by 1 base and J by 5 bases, 5 bases remained unmatched. The CDR3 length is 16 residues. In germline, CDR1 is KGHSH, CDR2 LQKENI. CDR3 nucleotides: TGTGCCAGCTCACCACTTATGACTAGCGGGGAAGATACGCAGTATTTT. This gives the protein CASSPLMTSGEDTQYF.

The chain has TRBV12-5 and TRBJ2-2, with 8 nucleotides matching TRBD1. This CDR3 spans 15 amino acids. From germline, CDR1 is LGHNT and CDR2 FRNRAP. V shed 1 base, J shed 6 bases, and the junction held 4 bases outside the gene matches. The CDR3 reads CASGLATGVPGELFF. CDR3 in DNA: TGTGCTAGTGGTTTGGCGACAGGGGTTCCCGGGGAGCTGTTTTTT. Using reference TRBV12-5 and TRBJ2-2 for the parts outside the CDR3, the full variable domain is DARVTQTPRHKVTEMGQEVTMRCQPILGHNTVFWYRQTMMQGLELLAYFRNRAPLDDSGMPKDRFSAEMPDATLATLKIQPSEPRDSAVYFCASGLATGVPGELFFGEGSRLTVL.

The chain uses TRBV30 and TRBJ2-1, with 7 bases matching TRBD2. CDR3 size: 10 residues. The V gene end was trimmed by 8 bases and the J gene end by 5 bases; junction bases not matched to a gene: 0. Germline values: CDR1 GTSNPN, CDR2 SVGIG (reference sequence). The CDR3 loop reads CASGDNEQFF. In DNA, the CDR3 is TGTGCCAGCGGGGACAATGAGCAGTTCTTC.

The chain carries TRBV5-6 and TRBJ2-5; TRBD2 aligns across 8 bases. With the DNA end fitting TRBJ2-7 better, the J assignment may be wrong. The CDR3 is made up of 18 amino acids. Looked up from germline, CDR1 is SGHDT and CDR2 is YYEEEE. CDR3 coding DNA: TGTGCCAGCAGCGCGGAGACTAGCGTGACCTTCCCGGATTACGAGCAGTACTTC. Its protein product is CASSAETSVTFPDYEQYF.

The chain recombines TRBV29-1 with TRBJ1-2; D is unresolved. There are 12 residues in the CDR3. Germline CDR1 reads SQVTM; CDR2 reads ANQGSEA. V was trimmed by 4 bases and J by 1 base, leaving 7 bases between them. The CDR3 DNA follows: TGCAGCGTTGGCCAGAATAACTATGGCTACACCTTC. Encoded protein: CSVGQNNYGYTF.

This chain uses TRBV7-7 with TRBJ2-1; tentatively, D is TRBD2 (6 bases). Germline V CDR1 and CDR2: SSHAT, FNYEAQ (reference sequence). V was shortened by 5 bases and J by 8 bases, with 16 bases between the two germline ends. This CDR3 has 14 amino acids. As DNA, the CDR3 is TGTGCCAGCAGCAACCGACCCTGGAGGGATGAGCAGTTCTTC. It is translated as CASSNRPWRDEQFF.

The rearrangement joins TRBV11-2 to TRBJ2-2; D might be TRBD2 (5 bases). Trimming took 6 bases from V and 2 from J, leaving 10 bases between them. Germline values: CDR1 SGHAT, CDR2 FQNNGV. This CDR3 spans 14 amino acids. CDR3 in amino acids: CASRNRGNTGELFF. For the CDR3, the DNA is TGTGCCAGCAGAAACCGGGGTAACACCGGGGAGCTGTTTTTT.

This sequence joins TRBV12-5 and TRBJ2-7, with D perhaps TRBD1 or TRBD2 (5 bases each). The ends were cut back, 6 bases at V and 3 bases at J, with 12 bases in the middle. The germline CDR1 and CDR2 sequences are LGHNT and FRNRAP. The CDR3 is 13 amino acids. The CDR3 DNA sequence: TGTGCTAGTGGGAGGGACCTGCTCTACGAGCAGTACTTC. It is translated as CASGRDLLYEQYF.

The CDR3: CASSVVGARGLVGELFF. The CDR3 region has the DNA TGTGCCAGCAGCGTAGTGGGGGCACGGGGCTTGGTCGGGGAGCTGTTTTTT. This chain connects TRBV9 to TRBJ2-2, with D perhaps TRBD1 (6 bases). The ends were cut back, 0 bases at V and 7 bases at J, with 19 bases in the middle. This CDR3 spans 17 amino acids. The germline gives CDR1 SGDLS, CDR2 YYNGEE.

The J gene is TRBJ2-1, the V gene TRBV10-2; D is perhaps TRBD2 (5 bases). The CDR3 is made up of 15 amino acids. From germline, CDR1 is WSHSY and CDR2 SAAADI. Deletions cut 0 bases from V and 12 bases from J, with 18 bases between. CDR3 sequence: CASSESRHRVRVQFF. The DNA of the CDR3 is TGCGCCAGCAGTGAGTCCAGGCACCGCGTGCGGGTGCAGTTCTTC.

The chain couples TRBV6-4 to TRBJ2-3; TRBD2 matches 9 bases. Trimming cost V 5 bases and J 3 bases; bases outside gene matches: 6. The CDR3 length is 15 residues. Germline CDR1 reads MRHNA; CDR2 reads SNTAGT. CDR3 amino acids: CASSSAGGPTDTQYF. CDR3 DNA: TGTGCCAGCAGTTCCGCGGGAGGGCCAACAGATACGCAGTATTTT.

The CDR3: CASSAGQAANYGYTF. CDR3 sequence (DNA): TGTGCCAGCAGCGCGGGACAGGCAGCTAACTATGGCTACACCTTC. V gene TRBV5-4 combines with J gene TRBJ1-2; 8 bases map to TRBD1. Germline V gives CDR1 SGHNT, CDR2 YYREEE (reference sequence). There are 15 residues in the CDR3. The V gene end was trimmed by 4 bases and the J gene end by 0 bases; junction bases not matched to a gene: 5.

This clone turned up a few times. The V gene is TRBV5-1, the J gene TRBJ2-5; no definite D call. Trimming took off 0 bases at V and 5 bases at J, with 8 bases between the two ends. The CDR3 covers 13 residues. The germline V gene encodes CDR1 SGHRS and CDR2 YFSETQ. The chain's CDR3 is CASSLAPRETQYF. CDR3 nucleotides: TGCGCCAGCAGCTTGGCCCCGAGGGAGACCCAGTACTTC.

The CDR3 here is CASSVEDRDRAFF. In nucleotides, the CDR3 is TGTGCCAGCAGCGTAGAGGACAGAGACCGAGCTTTCTTT. This chain links TRBV9 with TRBJ1-1; TRBD1 is a possible D gene (6 bases). The CDR3 is 13 amino acids. Germline V gives CDR1 SGDLS, CDR2 YYNGEE. V lost 0 bases to trimming and J lost 10 bases, with 13 bases between them.

About this clone itself: This sample includes further DNA sequences coding for the same CDR3. The chain employs TRBV4-2 and TRBJ1-1, with no clear D. The V end was cut by 6 bases, the J end by 8 bases, with 10 bases between. CDR1 and CDR2 (germline): LGHNA, YNFKEQ. The CDR3 length is 11 residues. The CDR3 loop is CASSRTLEAFF. The CDR3 DNA is TGTGCCAGCAGTCGGACCTTGGAAGCTTTCTTT.

This chain joins TRBV7-9 and TRBJ1-1; TRBD1 might be the D (6 bases). Looked up from germline, CDR1 is SEHNR and CDR2 is FQNEAQ (reference sequence). V lost 7 bases, J lost 0 bases, and 15 bases lay in between. The CDR3 has 15 amino acids. The DNA for the CDR3 is TGTGCCAGCAACCTGGACAGTACTATGAACACTGAAGCTTTCTTT. This translates into CASNLDSTMNTEAFF.

The rearrangement links TRBV10-3 to TRBJ1-2; D perhaps matches TRBD1 (6 bases). Germline CDR1 is ENHRY and CDR2 is SYGVKD. CDR3 size: 14 residues. V lost 6 bases and J lost 4, with 15 bases in between. This CDR3 is CAISYRAPGYGYTF. The CDR3 nucleotides read TGTGCCATCAGCTACAGGGCTCCTGGCTATGGCTACACCTTC.